This entry describes one T cell receptor beta chain. The antigen is undetermined. This record comes from a study of shared clonotypes between healthy human individuals. Findings and caveats of the study: The four-donor shared clonotypes exceeded non-shared clonotypes in generation probability, with non-shared ones scoring lower.

Using 200 ng DNA, roughly 33,000 T cell genomes, the sorted-subset replicate PCRs were run. Profiling relied on immunoSEQ multiplex PCR, and the TCRdb table lists in-frame clones only, not all of them. This sample carries fewer than 3 million clones, 85% to 95% of them seen once, and the ten largest clones take around 0.38%. This receptor was taken from a young man in good health. Some clones in this sample may be carry-over from other donors' samples. Sequenced input: naive CD4+ T cells from PBMCs. Stated subset: CD45RA+ positively selected.

For the CDR3, the DNA is TGTGCCAGCAGCTTGGCCCGGGGGGGGAGATACAATGAGCAGTTCTTC. This codes for CASSLARGGRYNEQFF. The chain employs TRBV5-4 and TRBJ2-1, with TRBD2 identical over 8 bases. The germline gives CDR1 SGHNT, CDR2 YYREEE (reference sequence). The J segment lost 4 bases and the V segment lost 0 bases, leaving 6 bases of the junction unmatched. This CDR3 contains 16 residues. The full variable domain, in which reference TRBV5-4 and TRBJ2-1 provide the parts outside the CDR3, is ETGVTQSPTHLIKTRGQQVTLRCSSQSGHNTVSWYQQALGQGPQFIFQYYREEENGRGNFPPRFSGLQFPNYSSELNVNALELDDSALYLCASSLARGGRYNEQFFGPGTRLTVL.